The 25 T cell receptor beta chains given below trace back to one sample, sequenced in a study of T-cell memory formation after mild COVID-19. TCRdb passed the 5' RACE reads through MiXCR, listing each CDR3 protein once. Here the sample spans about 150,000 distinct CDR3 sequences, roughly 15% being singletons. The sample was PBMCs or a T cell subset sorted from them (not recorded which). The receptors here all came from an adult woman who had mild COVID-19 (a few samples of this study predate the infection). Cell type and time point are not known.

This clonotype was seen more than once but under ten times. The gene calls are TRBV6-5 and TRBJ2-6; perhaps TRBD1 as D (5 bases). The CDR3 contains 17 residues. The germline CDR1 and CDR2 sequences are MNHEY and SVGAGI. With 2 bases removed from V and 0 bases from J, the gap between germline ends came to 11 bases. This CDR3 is CASSYKGYSSGANVLTF. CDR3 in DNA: TGTGCCAGCAGTTACAAGGGGTATAGCTCTGGGGCCAACGTCCTGACTTTC.

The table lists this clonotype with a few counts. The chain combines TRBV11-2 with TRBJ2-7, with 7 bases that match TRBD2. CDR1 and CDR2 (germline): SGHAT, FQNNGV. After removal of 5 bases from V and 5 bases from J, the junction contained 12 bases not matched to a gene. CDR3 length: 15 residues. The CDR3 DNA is TGTGCCAGCAGCCCGACCTGGGGGGGTCCCAACGAGCAGTACTTC. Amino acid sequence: CASSPTWGGPNEQYF.

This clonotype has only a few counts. In nucleotides, the CDR3 is TGTGCCAGCAGCTTGGGGACAGGGGGGGTAGATACGCAGTATTTT. Translation gives CASSLGTGGVDTQYF. The J gene is TRBJ2-3, the V gene TRBV5-5; 10 bases fit TRBD1. The V gene end was trimmed by 0 bases and the J gene end by 5 bases; junction bases not matched to a gene: 3. The CDR3 is 15 amino acids. Germline V gene sequence: CDR1 SGHKS, CDR2 YYEKEE (reference sequence).

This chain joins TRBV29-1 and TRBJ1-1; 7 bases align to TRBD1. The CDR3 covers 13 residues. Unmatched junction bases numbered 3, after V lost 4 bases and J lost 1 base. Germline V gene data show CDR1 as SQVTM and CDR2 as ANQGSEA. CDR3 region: CSVGTGKNTEAFF. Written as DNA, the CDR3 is TGCAGCGTTGGGACAGGAAAGAACACTGAAGCTTTCTTT.

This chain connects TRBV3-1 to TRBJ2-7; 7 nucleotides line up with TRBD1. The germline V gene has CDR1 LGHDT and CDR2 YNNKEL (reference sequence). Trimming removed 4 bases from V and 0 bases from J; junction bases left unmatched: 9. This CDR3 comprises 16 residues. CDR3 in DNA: TGTGCCAGCAGCCCTGGCCCGGGACAGAGCTCCTACGAGCAGTACTTC. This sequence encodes CASSPGPGQSSYEQYF.

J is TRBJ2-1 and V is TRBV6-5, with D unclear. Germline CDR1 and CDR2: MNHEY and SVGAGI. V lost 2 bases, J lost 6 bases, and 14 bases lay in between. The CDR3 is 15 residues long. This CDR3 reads CASSYGFRRSNEQFF. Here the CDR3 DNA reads TGTGCCAGCAGTTACGGGTTCAGAAGGTCCAATGAGCAGTTCTTC.

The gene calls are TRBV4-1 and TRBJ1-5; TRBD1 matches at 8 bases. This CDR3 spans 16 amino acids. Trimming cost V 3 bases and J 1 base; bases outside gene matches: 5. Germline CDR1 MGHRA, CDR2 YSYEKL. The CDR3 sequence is CASSHPQGASNQPQHF. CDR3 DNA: TGCGCCAGCAGCCACCCCCAGGGGGCGAGCAATCAGCCCCAGCATTTT.

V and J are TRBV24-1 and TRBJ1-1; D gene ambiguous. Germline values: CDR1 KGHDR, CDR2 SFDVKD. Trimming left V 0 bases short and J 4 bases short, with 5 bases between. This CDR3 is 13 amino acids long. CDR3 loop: CATSDLGFTEAFF. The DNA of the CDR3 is TGTGCCACCAGTGATTTGGGCTTCACTGAAGCTTTCTTT.

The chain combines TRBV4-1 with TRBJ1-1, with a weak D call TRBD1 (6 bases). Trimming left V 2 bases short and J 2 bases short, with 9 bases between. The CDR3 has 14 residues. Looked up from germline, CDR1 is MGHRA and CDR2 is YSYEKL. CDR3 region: CASSQIQGNTEAFF. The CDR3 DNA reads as TGCGCCAGCAGCCAAATACAGGGAAACACTGAAGCTTTCTTT.

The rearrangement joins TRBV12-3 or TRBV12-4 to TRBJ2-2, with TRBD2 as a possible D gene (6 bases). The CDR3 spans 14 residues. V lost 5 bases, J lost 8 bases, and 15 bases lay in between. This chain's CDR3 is CASSPLGGAGELFF. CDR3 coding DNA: TGTGCCAGCAGTCCTCTTGGAGGGGCAGGGGAGCTGTTTTTT.

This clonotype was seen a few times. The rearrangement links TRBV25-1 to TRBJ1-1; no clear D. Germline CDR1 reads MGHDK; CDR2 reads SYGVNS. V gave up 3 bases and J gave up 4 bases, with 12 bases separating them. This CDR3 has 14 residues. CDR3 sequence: CASSEPREPTEAFF. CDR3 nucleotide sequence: TGTGCCAGCAGTGAGCCCCGGGAGCCCACTGAAGCTTTCTTT.

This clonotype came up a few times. The CDR3 DNA sequence: TGCGTAGGCGGGAGGGCCACCGGGGAGCTGTTTTTT. Protein: CVGGRATGELFF. The gene calls are TRBV29-1 and TRBJ2-2; the match to TRBD2 covers 9 bases. This CDR3 has 12 residues. Germline CDR1 reads SQVTM; CDR2 reads ANQGSEA.

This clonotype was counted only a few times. The CDR3 is CASSFGGASETDTQYF. In DNA, the CDR3 is TGTGCCAGCAGTTTTGGAGGGGCCAGCGAGACAGATACGCAGTATTTT. The chain is built from TRBV12-3 or TRBV12-4 and TRBJ2-3; TRBD2 is a possible D gene (6 bases). The V and J ends lost 3 bases and 3 bases respectively, with 16 bases between them. The CDR3 extends over 16 amino acids.

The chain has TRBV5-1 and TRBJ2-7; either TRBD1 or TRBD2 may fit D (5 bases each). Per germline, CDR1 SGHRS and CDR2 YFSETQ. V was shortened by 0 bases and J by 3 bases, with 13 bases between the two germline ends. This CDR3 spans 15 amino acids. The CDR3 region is CASSLEEQGVYEQYF. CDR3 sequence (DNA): TGCGCCAGCAGCTTGGAAGAGCAGGGAGTCTACGAGCAGTACTTC.

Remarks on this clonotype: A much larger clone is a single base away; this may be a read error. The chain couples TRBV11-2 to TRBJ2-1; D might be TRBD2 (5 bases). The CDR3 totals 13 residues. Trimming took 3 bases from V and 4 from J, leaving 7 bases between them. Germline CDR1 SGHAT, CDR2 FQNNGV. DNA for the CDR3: TGTGCCAGCAGCTTTGCGGGTTACAATGAGCAGTTCTTC. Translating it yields CASSFAGYNEQFF.

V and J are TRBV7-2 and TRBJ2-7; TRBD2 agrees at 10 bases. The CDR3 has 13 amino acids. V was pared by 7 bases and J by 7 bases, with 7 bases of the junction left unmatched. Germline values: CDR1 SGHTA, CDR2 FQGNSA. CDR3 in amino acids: CASNWGLAREQYF. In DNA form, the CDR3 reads TGTGCCAGCAACTGGGGACTAGCGAGAGAGCAGTACTTC.

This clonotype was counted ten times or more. Here the CDR3 DNA reads TGTGCCAGCAGACCCAAACAGGGGGCGCGGACTAGCGGTCAGTGGGATGAGCAGTTCTTC. Its protein is CASRPKQGARTSGQWDEQFF. The chain combines TRBV7-6 with TRBJ2-1; weak D call: TRBD2 (10 bases). Germline V CDR1 and CDR2: SGHVS, FNYEAQ. V was pared by 6 bases and J by 8 bases, with 35 bases between. The CDR3 has 20 residues.

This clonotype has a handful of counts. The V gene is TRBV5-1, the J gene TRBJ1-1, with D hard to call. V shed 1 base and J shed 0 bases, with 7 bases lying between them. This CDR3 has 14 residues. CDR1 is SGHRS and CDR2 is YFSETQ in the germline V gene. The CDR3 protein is CASSLLYLNTEAFF. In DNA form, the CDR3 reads TGCGCCAGCAGCTTGCTTTATCTGAACACTGAAGCTTTCTTT.

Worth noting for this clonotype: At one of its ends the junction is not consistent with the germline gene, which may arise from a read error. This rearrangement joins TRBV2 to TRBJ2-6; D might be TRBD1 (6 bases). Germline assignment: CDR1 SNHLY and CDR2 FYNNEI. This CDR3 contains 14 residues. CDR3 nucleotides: TGTGACAGCAGTCAGGGGATGACGGCCAACGTCCTGACTTTC. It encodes CDSSQGMTANVLTF.

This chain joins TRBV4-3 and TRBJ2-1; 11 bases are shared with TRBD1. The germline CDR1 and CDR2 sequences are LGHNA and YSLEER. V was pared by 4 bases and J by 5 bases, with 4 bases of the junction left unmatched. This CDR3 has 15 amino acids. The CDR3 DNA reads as TGCGCCAGCAGCCCGGACAGGGGGCTAAACAATGAGCAGTTCTTC. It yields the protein CASSPDRGLNNEQFF.

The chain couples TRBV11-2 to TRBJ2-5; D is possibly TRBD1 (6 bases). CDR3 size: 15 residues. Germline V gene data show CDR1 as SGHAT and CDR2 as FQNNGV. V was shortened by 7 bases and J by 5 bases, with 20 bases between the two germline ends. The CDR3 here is CASKSIKGVRETQYF. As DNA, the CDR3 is TGTGCCAGCAAATCTATTAAGGGGGTCCGGGAGACCCAGTACTTC.

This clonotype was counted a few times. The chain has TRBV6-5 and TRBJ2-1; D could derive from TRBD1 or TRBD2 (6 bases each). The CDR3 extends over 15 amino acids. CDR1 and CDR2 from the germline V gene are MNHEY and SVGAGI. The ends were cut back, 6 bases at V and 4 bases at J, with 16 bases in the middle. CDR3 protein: CASRRGPRGYNEQFF. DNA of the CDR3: TGTGCCAGCAGACGGGGGCCTCGGGGATACAATGAGCAGTTCTTC.

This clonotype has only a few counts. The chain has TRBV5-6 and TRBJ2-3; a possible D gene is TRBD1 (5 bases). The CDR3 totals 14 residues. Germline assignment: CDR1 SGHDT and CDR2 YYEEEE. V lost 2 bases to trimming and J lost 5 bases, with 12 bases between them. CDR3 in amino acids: CASSFGQGRDTQYF. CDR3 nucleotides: TGTGCCAGCAGCTTCGGGCAGGGTAGAGATACGCAGTATTTT.

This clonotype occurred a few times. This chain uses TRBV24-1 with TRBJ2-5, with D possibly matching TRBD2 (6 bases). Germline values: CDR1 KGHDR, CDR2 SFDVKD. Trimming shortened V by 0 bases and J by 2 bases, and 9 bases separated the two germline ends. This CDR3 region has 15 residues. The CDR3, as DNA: TGTGCCACCAGTGATTTGCCCGGGACTCAAGAGACCCAGTACTTC. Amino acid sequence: CATSDLPGTQETQYF.

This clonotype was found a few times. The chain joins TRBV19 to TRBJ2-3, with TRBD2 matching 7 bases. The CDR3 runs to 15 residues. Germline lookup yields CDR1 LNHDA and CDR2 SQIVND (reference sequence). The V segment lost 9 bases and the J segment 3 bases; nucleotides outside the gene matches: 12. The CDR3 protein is CASRRGGGVTDTQYF. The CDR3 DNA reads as TGTGCCAGCCGACGAGGCGGGGGAGTGACAGATACGCAGTATTTT.